Following are 20 T cell receptor beta chains from one sample sequenced in a study of early T cells in non-severe SARS-CoV-2 infection. MiXCR, applied by TCRdb to the 5' RACE reads, yields one record per CDR3 protein. Of more than 20,000 distinct CDR3 sequences listed, around 6% were seen once; the top ten hold roughly 2.5%. Specimen: whole blood. Every receptor here comes from an adult who was a healthcare worker with PCR-confirmed SARS-CoV-2 infection or an uninfected control (not recorded which).

This clonotype was picked up many times. The chain recombines TRBV28 with TRBJ2-7; 9 nucleotides align to TRBD1. V lost 4 bases to trimming and J lost 5 bases; unmatched junction nucleotides: 18. This CDR3 spans 18 amino acids. CDR1 and CDR2 from the germline V gene are MDHEN and SYDVKM. CDR3 sequence (DNA): TGTGCCAGCAGTTCCCCCGCCTTAGGGACAGGGAATAGGGACGAGCAGTACTTC. The encoded protein is CASSSPALGTGNRDEQYF.

This clonotype was recorded many times. This chain uses TRBV5-1 with TRBJ2-7, with TRBD2 identical over 10 bases. The germline V gene encodes CDR1 SGHRS and CDR2 YFSETQ. V gave up 4 bases and J gave up 3 bases; unmatched junction bases: 10. The CDR3 spans 16 residues. The CDR3 reads CASSAQPSGGFYEQYF. The CDR3 coding sequence is TGCGCCAGCAGCGCCCAACCTAGCGGGGGCTTCTACGAGCAGTACTTC.

The chain links TRBV12-3 or TRBV12-4 to TRBJ2-1; 11 positions agree with TRBD2. After removal of 8 bases from V and 12 bases from J, the junction contained 3 bases not matched to a gene. The CDR3 consists of 11 residues. Here the CDR3 DNA reads TGTGCCAGCGGTAGCGGGGGGGTGCAGTTCTTC. Its translation is CASGSGGVQFF.

By sample share, this clonotype is medium-sized. V and J are TRBV24-1 and TRBJ2-2; possibly TRBD1 for D (6 bases). CDR3 length equals 13 residues. V lost 8 bases to trimming and J lost 7 bases, with 13 bases between them. In germline, CDR1 is KGHDR, CDR2 SFDVKD. The CDR3, as DNA: TGTGCCACCAAAGAAGGGGGTGACGGGGAGCTGTTTTTT. It encodes CATKEGGDGELFF.

This clonotype was seen ten or more times. The chain couples TRBV4-3 to TRBJ1-1; D is unclear. V was pared by 0 bases and J by 2 bases, with 10 bases between. Germline V gives CDR1 LGHNA, CDR2 YSLEER. The CDR3 sequence is 15 residues long. The CDR3 nucleotides read TGCGCCAGCAGCCAAGAGTTGCTCGGAAACACTGAAGCTTTCTTT. Residues: CASSQELLGNTEAFF.

The V and J genes are TRBV4-1 and TRBJ1-5; a weak D match, TRBD1 (6 bases). CDR1 and CDR2 (germline): MGHRA, YSYEKL. The length of the CDR3 is 15 residues. V gave up 0 bases and J gave up 3 bases, with 9 bases separating them. The CDR3 region has the DNA TGCGCCAGCAGCCAAGAAACAGGGTCCAATCAGCCCCAGCATTTT. Protein sequence: CASSQETGSNQPQHF.

This clonotype has a count of ten or more. CDR3 in amino acids: CASKDRTSGANVLTF. CDR3 bases: TGTGCCAGCAAGGACCGAACTTCTGGGGCCAACGTCCTGACTTTC. The chain joins TRBV6-5 to TRBJ2-6; no firm D call. Germline V gene sequence: CDR1 MNHEY, CDR2 SVGAGI. CDR3 length: 15 amino acids. V was cut by 7 bases and J by 1 base, with 11 bases left in between.

This clonotype was seen a few times. CDR3 bases: TGTGCCAGCTCACCCGGGACTAGCGGGACCTCCTGGGGGGAGCAGTACTTC. It codes for CASSPGTSGTSWGEQYF. This chain uses TRBV18 with TRBJ2-7; 13 positions agree with TRBD2. The ends lost 3 bases at V and 7 bases at J; junction bases unmatched: 12. The CDR3 has 17 residues. CDR1 is KGHSH and CDR2 is LQKENI in the germline V gene.

The V call is TRBV20-1, the J call TRBJ1-1; no clear D. CDR3 length: 12 residues. From germline, CDR1 is DFQATT and CDR2 SNEGSKA (reference sequence). Trimming left V 6 bases short and J 3 bases short, with 11 bases between. Here the CDR3 DNA reads TGCAGTGCCCACCACAGTTACACTGAAGCTTTCTTT. It encodes CSAHHSYTEAFF.

The chain combines TRBV28 with TRBJ2-5, with TRBD1 matching over 7 bases. With 5 bases clipped from V and 9 bases from J, the junction kept 9 bases outside the gene matches. There are 13 residues in the CDR3. The V gene's germline CDR1 is MDHEN and CDR2 SYDVKM. CDR3 coding DNA: TGTGCCAGCAGTCGGGACAGCCTGGGTGCCCAGTACTTC. The encoded protein is CASSRDSLGAQYF.

As concerns this clonotype: Given a much more abundant clone one base away, this may be a read error. No conserved phenylalanine or tryptophan ends this CDR3, so it is likely a read error. The rearrangement joins TRBV6-6 to TRBJ1-1; D gene ambiguous. This CDR3 spans 13 amino acids. The V end lost 5 bases, the J end lost 2 bases, and 9 bases lay between the germline ends. CDR1 is MNHNY and CDR2 is SVGAGI in the germline V gene (reference sequence). CDR3 DNA sequence: TGTGCCAGCAGTGCATATACCAACACTGAAGCTTTCTAT. Protein: CASSAYTNTEAFY.

This clonotype was seen at least ten times. This sequence joins TRBV7-9 and TRBJ2-2; D not resolved. V was trimmed by 0 bases and J by 2 bases, leaving 7 bases between them. CDR1 and CDR2 from the germline V gene are SEHNR and FQNEAQ (reference sequence). This CDR3 comprises 15 residues. DNA for the CDR3: TGTGCCAGCAGCTTAGCAACCGTTAACACCGGGGAGCTGTTTTTT. Translating gives CASSLATVNTGELFF.

Relative to its sample, this clonotype is medium-sized. The rearrangement joins TRBV7-2 to TRBJ2-1, with 14 nucleotides matching TRBD2. Trimming at V came to 5 bases and at J to 6 bases, leaving 3 bases not matched to a gene. This CDR3 region has 15 residues. Germline assignment: CDR1 SGHTA and CDR2 FQGNSA. DNA for the CDR3: TGTGCCAGCAGCCTCGGACTAGCGGGGGGCAATGAGCAGTTCTTC. Translated: CASSLGLAGGNEQFF.

This clonotype was recorded at least ten times. The rearrangement joins TRBV29-1 to TRBJ2-3, with a tentative D call TRBD2 (7 bases). V was trimmed by 7 bases and J by 7 bases, leaving 18 bases between them. Looked up from germline, CDR1 is SQVTM and CDR2 is ANQGSEA. The CDR3 spans 13 residues. The CDR3 loop reads CSASRRGGNTQYF. CDR3 bases: TGCAGCGCGTCCCGCAGGGGAGGGAATACGCAGTATTTT.

This clonotype was observed at least ten times. The chain is built from TRBV11-2 and TRBJ2-1; 12 bases align to TRBD2. J gave up 6 bases and V 5 bases, and 5 bases lay outside the gene matches. CDR3 length equals 15 residues. Germline CDR1 reads SGHAT; CDR2 reads FQNNGV. The CDR3 sequence: CASSKGLAGPNEQFF. The CDR3 DNA is TGTGCCAGCAGCAAGGGACTAGCGGGCCCCAATGAGCAGTTCTTC.

This clonotype has at least ten counts. The rearrangement links TRBV10-2 to TRBJ2-7; D is unclear. Per germline, CDR1 WSHSY and CDR2 SAAADI. V lost 0 bases, J lost 0 bases, and 15 bases lay in between. This CDR3 is built from 17 residues. CDR3 residues: CASSESFRPTSSYEQYF. In DNA form, the CDR3 reads TGCGCCAGCAGTGAGTCCTTCCGACCGACGAGCTCCTACGAGCAGTACTTC.

This clonotype was counted at least ten times. The chain recombines TRBV7-6 with TRBJ1-1; D is ambiguous. CDR3 length: 14 amino acids. Germline CDR1 and CDR2: SGHVS and FNYEAQ. Trimming pared 3 bases from V and 1 base from J, leaving 9 bases between. CDR3 in DNA: TGTGCCAGCAGCTTGAGGGCTTCGAACACTGAAGCTTTCTTT. Amino acids: CASSLRASNTEAFF.

The gene calls are TRBV29-1 and TRBJ1-1; the D is unclear. Trimming cost V 3 bases and J 2 bases, with 7 bases left between them. CDR3 length equals 12 residues. Germline assignment: CDR1 SQVTM and CDR2 ANQGSEA. The CDR3 here is CSVDGGNTEAFF. The CDR3 coding sequence is TGCAGCGTTGACGGTGGCAACACTGAAGCTTTCTTT.

The V and J genes are TRBV28 and TRBJ2-5, with D hard to call. This CDR3 has 15 residues. V lost 2 bases, J lost 5 bases, and 15 bases lay in between. The germline CDR1 and CDR2 sequences are MDHEN and SYDVKM. Written as DNA, the CDR3 is TGTGCCAGCAGTTTAAATCGCTTCTTAGGGGAGACCCAGTACTTC. Translating gives CASSLNRFLGETQYF.

A few counts support this clonotype. The chain combines TRBV6-5 with TRBJ2-3; TRBD1 might be the D (5 bases). The ends were cut back, 8 bases at V and 5 bases at J, with 17 bases in the middle. Germline CDR1 reads MNHEY; CDR2 reads SVGAGI. The CDR3 consists of 14 residues. In DNA form, the CDR3 reads TGTGCCAGCGGTCGCGGCCAGGGAATAGATACGCAGTATTTT. Translated, it gives CASGRGQGIDTQYF.